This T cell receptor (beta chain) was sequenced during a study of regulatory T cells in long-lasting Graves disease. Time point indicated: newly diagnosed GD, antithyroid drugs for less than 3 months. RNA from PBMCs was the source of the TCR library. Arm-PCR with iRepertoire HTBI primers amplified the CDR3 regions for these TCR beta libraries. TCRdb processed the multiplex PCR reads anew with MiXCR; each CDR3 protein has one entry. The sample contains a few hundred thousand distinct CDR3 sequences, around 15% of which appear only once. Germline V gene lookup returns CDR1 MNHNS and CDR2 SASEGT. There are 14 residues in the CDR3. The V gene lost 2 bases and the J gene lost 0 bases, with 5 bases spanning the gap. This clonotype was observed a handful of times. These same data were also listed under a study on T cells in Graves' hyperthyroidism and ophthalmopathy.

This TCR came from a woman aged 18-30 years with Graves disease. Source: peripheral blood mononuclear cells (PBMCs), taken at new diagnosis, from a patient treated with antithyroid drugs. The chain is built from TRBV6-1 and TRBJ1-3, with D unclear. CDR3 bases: TGTGCCAGCAGTGAAAACACCTCTGGAAACACCATATATTTT. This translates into CASSENTSGNTIYF.